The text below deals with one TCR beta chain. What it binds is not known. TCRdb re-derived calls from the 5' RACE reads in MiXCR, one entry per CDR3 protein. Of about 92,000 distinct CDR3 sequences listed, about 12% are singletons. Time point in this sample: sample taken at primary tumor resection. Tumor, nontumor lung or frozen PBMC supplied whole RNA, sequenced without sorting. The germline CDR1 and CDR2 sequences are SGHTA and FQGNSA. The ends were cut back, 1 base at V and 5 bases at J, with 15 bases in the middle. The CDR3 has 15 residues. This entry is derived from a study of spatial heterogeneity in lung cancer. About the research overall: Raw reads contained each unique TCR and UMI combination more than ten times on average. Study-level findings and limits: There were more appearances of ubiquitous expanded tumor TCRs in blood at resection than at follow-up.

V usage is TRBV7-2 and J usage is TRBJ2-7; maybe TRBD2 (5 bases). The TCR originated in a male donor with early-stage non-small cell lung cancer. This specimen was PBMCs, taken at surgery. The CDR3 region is CASSLVWGVRDEQYF. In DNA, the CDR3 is TGTGCCAGCAGCTTAGTTTGGGGAGTTCGCGACGAGCAGTACTTC.